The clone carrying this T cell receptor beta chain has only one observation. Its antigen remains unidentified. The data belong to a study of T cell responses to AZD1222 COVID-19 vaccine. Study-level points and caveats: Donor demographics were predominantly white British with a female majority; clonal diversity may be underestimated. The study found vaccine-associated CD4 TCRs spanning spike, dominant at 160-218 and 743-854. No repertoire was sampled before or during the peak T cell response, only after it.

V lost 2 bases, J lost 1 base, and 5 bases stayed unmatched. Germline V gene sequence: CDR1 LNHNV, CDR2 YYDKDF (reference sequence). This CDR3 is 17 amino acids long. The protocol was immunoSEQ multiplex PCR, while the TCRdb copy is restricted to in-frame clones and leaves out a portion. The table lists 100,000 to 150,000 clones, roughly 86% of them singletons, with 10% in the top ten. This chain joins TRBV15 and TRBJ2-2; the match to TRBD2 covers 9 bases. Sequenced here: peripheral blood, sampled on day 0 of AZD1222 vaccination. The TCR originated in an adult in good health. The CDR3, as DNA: TGTGCCACCAGCAGATCGGTGACTAGCGGGAACACCGGGGAGCTGTTTTTT. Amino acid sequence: CATSRSVTSGNTGELFF.